These 7 T cell receptor beta chains came from one sample sequenced in a study of T cells in localized non-small cell lung cancer. Only in-frame clones appear in the TCRdb table, and some are missing; sequencing was by immunoSEQ multiplex PCR. Of 40,000 or so clones detected, under 90% appear once; the ten largest clones hold around 7.5%. The input for sequencing was peripheral blood mononuclear cells, taken before any cancer treatment. Source of these receptors: a male donor aged 60 or over with stage II lung adenocarcinoma.

The rearrangement links TRBV5-8 to TRBJ2-2, with D tentatively TRBD2 (6 bases). The V and J ends lost 4 bases and 1 base respectively, with 17 bases between them. The CDR3 loop spans 17 amino acids. Germline CDR1 and CDR2: SGHTS and YDEGEE. For the CDR3, the DNA is TGTGCCAGCAGCCGGGGCGGCGGAGGGCGGAACACCGGGGAGCTGTTTTTT. Translating gives CASSRGGGGRNTGELFF.

The genes are TRBV4-3 and TRBJ2-2; D might be TRBD1 (6 bases). This CDR3 is 14 amino acids long. The germline CDR1 and CDR2 sequences are LGHNA and YSLEER. V was trimmed by 0 bases and J by 13 bases, leaving 15 bases between them. The CDR3 region has the DNA TGCGCCAGCAGCCAAGAACCACAGGGAACTGGGCTGTTTTTT. Translation: CASSQEPQGTGLFF.

This sequence joins TRBV30 and TRBJ1-3; tentative D call: TRBD1 (5 bases). Germline CDR1 GTSNPN, CDR2 SVGIG (reference sequence). The ends were cut back, 2 bases at V and 3 bases at J, with 8 bases in the middle. The length of the CDR3 is 13 residues. CDR3 in amino acids: CAWSLTVGNTIYF. The DNA for the CDR3 is TGTGCCTGGAGTCTGACAGTTGGAAACACCATATATTTT.

The chain recombines TRBV5-1 with TRBJ1-4; unclear D gene. Germline CDR1 is SGHRS and CDR2 is YFSETQ. The CDR3 consists of 16 residues. Trimming left V 0 bases short and J 3 bases short, with 12 bases between. Here the CDR3 DNA reads TGCGCCAGCAGCTTGGGATTTGAGAGGGCTAATGAAAAACTGTTTTTT. This encodes CASSLGFERANEKLFF.

The CDR3 DNA is TGTGCCAGCAGCCTGGCCACGGGGGTAAGCAATGAGCAGTTCTTC. This gives the protein CASSLATGVSNEQFF. This chain links TRBV6-1 with TRBJ2-1, with a weak D call TRBD2 (6 bases). This CDR3 comprises 15 residues. V lost 6 bases, J lost 6 bases, and 18 bases lay in between. Germline V lookup: CDR1 MNHNS, CDR2 SASEGT.

This chain links TRBV10-3 with TRBJ1-1; no definite D call. This CDR3 spans 12 amino acids. Trimming took off 3 bases at V and 8 bases at J, with 10 bases between the two ends. The germline V gene encodes CDR1 ENHRY and CDR2 SYGVKD. The CDR3 DNA follows: TGTGCCATCAGTGATATTTCAGCGGAAGCTTTCTTT. Residues: CAISDISAEAFF.

This clone was counted between two and nine times. The V call is TRBV7-8, the J call TRBJ2-1; D unresolved. V was pared by 5 bases and J by 3 bases, with 2 bases between. Germline values: CDR1 SGHVS, CDR2 FQNEAQ. CDR3 size: 11 residues. The CDR3 loop is CASSNYNEQFF. In nucleotides, the CDR3 is TGTGCCAGCAGCAACTACAATGAGCAGTTCTTC.